Presented here are 14 T cell receptor beta chains from one specimen sequenced in a study of blood T cell repertoires in COVID-19. Profiled with immunoSEQ multiplex PCR; TCRdb holds only in-frame clones, not every one. The profile covers 250,000 to 350,000 clones, with approximately 90% appearing a single time and more than 8.5% taken by the ten largest. The sample was PBMCs or T cells enriched from blood (not recorded which). The receptors originated from a woman aged 18-29 years who had recovered from COVID-19.

V gene TRBV6-2 or TRBV6-3 combines with J gene TRBJ1-3; D is unresolved. This CDR3 has 14 residues. Between the trimmed V and J ends, which lost 6 bases and 4 bases, there was a span of 13 bases. Germline V gives CDR1 MNHEY, CDR2 SVGEGT. The CDR3 here is CASSWATSGNTIYF. CDR3 coding DNA: TGTGCCAGCAGCTGGGCGACGTCAGGAAACACCATATATTTT.

V usage is TRBV5-1 and J usage is TRBJ1-3; D is undetermined. This CDR3 region has 15 residues. Germline CDR1 reads SGHRS; CDR2 reads YFSETQ. V lost 1 base and J 4 bases, leaving 12 bases between the germline ends. The CDR3 sequence: CASSLFSVRGNTIYF. DNA for the CDR3: TGCGCCAGCAGCTTGTTTTCGGTGAGGGGAAACACCATATATTTT. The full variable domain, its missing parts supplied by reference TRBV5-1 and TRBJ1-3, is KAGVTQTPRYLIKTRGQQVTLSCSPISGHRSVSWYQQTPGQGLQFLFEYFSETQRNKGNFPGRFSGRQFSNSRSEMNVSTLELGDSALYLCASSLFSVRGNTIYFGEGSWLTVV.

The rearrangement links TRBV29-1 to TRBJ1-2; TRBD1 agrees at 10 bases. CDR1 SQVTM and CDR2 ANQGSEA come from the germline V gene. The V gene end was trimmed by 3 bases and the J gene end by 7 bases; junction bases not matched to a gene: 8. The CDR3 is 14 residues long. The CDR3 sequence: CSVDRQGAPRGYTF. CDR3 nucleotide sequence: TGCAGCGTTGATCGACAGGGGGCGCCCCGTGGCTACACCTTC.

The V call is TRBV3-1 (or the pseudogene TRBV3-2), the J call TRBJ2-2, with TRBD2 matching 8 bases. The length of the CDR3 is 15 residues. From germline, CDR1 is LGHDT and CDR2 YNNKEL (reference sequence). Trimming cost V 0 bases and J 6 bases; bases outside gene matches: 3. CDR3 nucleotides: TGTGCCAGCAGCCAAGAATCTAGCGGGCCCGGGGAGCTGTTTTTT. Amino acids: CASSQESSGPGELFF.

The rearrangement links TRBV7-3 to TRBJ2-4, with 8 positions matching TRBD1. Looked up from germline, CDR1 is SGHTA and CDR2 is FQGTGA. Trimming at V came to 5 bases and at J to 8 bases, leaving 11 bases not matched to a gene. The CDR3 extends over 15 amino acids. CDR3 region: CASSLGTGFLDIQYF. The CDR3 bases are TGTGCCAGCAGCCTAGGGACAGGCTTTTTGGACATTCAGTACTTC. The full variable domain, its missing parts supplied by reference TRBV7-3 and TRBJ2-4, is GAGVSQTPSNKVTEKGKYVELRCDPISGHTALYWYRQSLGQGPEFLIYFQGTGAADDSGLPNDRFFAVRPEGSVSTLKIQRTERGDSAVYLCASSLGTGFLDIQYFGAGTRLSVL.

The CDR3 loop is CASSPQQEASPLHF. The CDR3 DNA follows: TGTGCCAGCAGTCCCCAACAGGAAGCATCACCCCTCCACTTT. This chain links TRBV6-2 or TRBV6-3 with TRBJ1-6; a possible D gene is TRBD1 (5 bases). CDR1 is MNHEY, CDR2 SVGEGT, per germline. V was pared by 5 bases and J by 10 bases, with 15 bases between. CDR3 size: 14 residues.

The genes are TRBV1 and TRBJ2-7; the table assigns TRBD1, which was not confirmed against the DNA. TRBV1 is shown as a pseudogene. The CDR3 runs 16 residues. The CDR3 loop is CTSSQDRGAGSYEQYF. For the CDR3, the DNA is TGCACCAGCAGCCAAGACAGGGGCGCAGGGTCCTACGAGCAGTACTTC.

This rearrangement joins TRBV5-4 to TRBJ2-3, with TRBD1 matching over 8 bases. Trimming at V came to 0 bases and at J to 6 bases, leaving 6 bases not matched to a gene. Germline lookup yields CDR1 SGHNT and CDR2 YYREEE (reference sequence). The CDR3 covers 15 residues. The DNA for the CDR3 is TGTGCCAGCAGCTTGGCCGACAGGGGCCGGGATACGCAGTATTTT. It encodes CASSLADRGRDTQYF.

V usage is TRBV2 and J usage is TRBJ1-6; D remains ambiguous. The CDR3 is 16 amino acids. V was cut by 6 bases and J by 6 bases, with 18 bases left in between. Germline V CDR1 and CDR2: SNHLY, FYNNEI. CDR3 loop: CASRRTDTTFNSPLHF. The CDR3 DNA follows: TGTGCCAGCAGAAGGACTGATACCACCTTTAATTCACCCCTCCACTTT.

The rearrangement joins TRBV5-6 to TRBJ1-4; 9 positions agree with TRBD1. Losses at the gene ends were 2 bases for V and 7 bases for J; bases not matched to a gene: 6. The CDR3 has 15 residues. Per germline, CDR1 SGHDT and CDR2 YYEEEE. The chain's CDR3 is CASSLGQGLSEKLFF. The CDR3 DNA is TGTGCCAGCAGCTTAGGACAGGGGTTGAGTGAAAAACTGTTTTTT.

This clone was observed a handful of times. The chain couples TRBV27 to TRBJ2-2; the D is unclear. This CDR3 has 16 residues. Trimming removed 2 bases from V and 3 bases from J, with 13 bases in between. Per germline, CDR1 MNHEY and CDR2 SMNVEV (reference sequence). CDR3 sequence: CASSLNSPKYTGELFF. As DNA, the CDR3 is TGTGCCAGCAGTTTAAATAGTCCCAAGTACACCGGGGAGCTGTTTTTT.

This clone was recorded once. The chain couples TRBV24-1 to TRBJ1-5; no clear D gene. CDR1 is KGHDR, CDR2 SFDVKD, per germline. The CDR3 runs 14 residues. V dropped 5 bases and J dropped 6 bases, with 13 bases sitting between them. CDR3 region: CATSVAASGQPQHF. DNA of the CDR3: TGTGCCACCAGTGTGGCCGCCTCGGGTCAGCCCCAGCATTTT.

The chain joins TRBV7-2 to TRBJ1-1; 7 bases fit TRBD1. CDR1 and CDR2 from the germline V gene are SGHTA and FQGNSA. This CDR3 comprises 13 residues. After removal of 5 bases from V and 11 bases from J, the junction contained 11 bases not matched to a gene. The CDR3 DNA sequence: TGTGCCAGCAGCGAAATAACAGGGGACGTCGCTTTCTTT. It codes for CASSEITGDVAFF.

The CDR3 region has the DNA TGTGCCTGGAGTGTAGGGGACAGGGTTAGAGAGGGCTACACCTTC. Amino acid sequence: CAWSVGDRVREGYTF. The chain combines TRBV30 with TRBJ1-2; 9 bases are a match to TRBD1. The CDR3 is 15 amino acids. V shed 0 bases and J 8 bases; nucleotides not matched to a gene: 10. Germline assignment: CDR1 GTSNPN and CDR2 SVGIG (reference sequence).